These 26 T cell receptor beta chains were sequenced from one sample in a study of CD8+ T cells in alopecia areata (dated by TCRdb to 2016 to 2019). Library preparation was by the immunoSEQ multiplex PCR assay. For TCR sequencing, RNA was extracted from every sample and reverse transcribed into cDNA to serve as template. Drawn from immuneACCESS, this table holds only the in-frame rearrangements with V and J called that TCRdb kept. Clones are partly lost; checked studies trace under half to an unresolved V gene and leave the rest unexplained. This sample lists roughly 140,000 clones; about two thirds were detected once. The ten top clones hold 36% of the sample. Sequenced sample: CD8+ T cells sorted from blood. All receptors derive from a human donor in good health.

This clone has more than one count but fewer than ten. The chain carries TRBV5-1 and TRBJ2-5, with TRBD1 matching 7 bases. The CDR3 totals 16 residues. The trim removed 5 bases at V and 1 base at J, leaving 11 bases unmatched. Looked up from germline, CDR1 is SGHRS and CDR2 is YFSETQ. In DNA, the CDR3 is TGCGCCAGCAGGACATCAAGGGACAGATTCCAAGAGACCCAGTACTTC. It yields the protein CASRTSRDRFQETQYF.

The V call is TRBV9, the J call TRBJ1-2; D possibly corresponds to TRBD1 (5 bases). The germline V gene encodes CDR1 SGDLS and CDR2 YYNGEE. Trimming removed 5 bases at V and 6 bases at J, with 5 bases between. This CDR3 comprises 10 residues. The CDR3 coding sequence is TGTGCCAGCAGAGGGGATGGCTACACCTTC. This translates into CASRGDGYTF.

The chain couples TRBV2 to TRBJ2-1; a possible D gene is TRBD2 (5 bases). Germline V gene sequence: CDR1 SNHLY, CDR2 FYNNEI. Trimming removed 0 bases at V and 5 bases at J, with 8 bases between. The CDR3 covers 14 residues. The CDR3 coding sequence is TGTGCCAGCAGTGAAGCCCGAGGGAACAATGAGCAGTTCTTC. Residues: CASSEARGNNEQFF.

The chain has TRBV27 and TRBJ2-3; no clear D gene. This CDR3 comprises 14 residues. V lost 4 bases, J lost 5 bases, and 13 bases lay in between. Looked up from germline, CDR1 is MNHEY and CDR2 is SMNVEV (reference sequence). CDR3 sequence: CASSSPDEEDTQYF. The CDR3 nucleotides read TGTGCCAGCAGTTCCCCTGACGAGGAAGATACGCAGTATTTT.

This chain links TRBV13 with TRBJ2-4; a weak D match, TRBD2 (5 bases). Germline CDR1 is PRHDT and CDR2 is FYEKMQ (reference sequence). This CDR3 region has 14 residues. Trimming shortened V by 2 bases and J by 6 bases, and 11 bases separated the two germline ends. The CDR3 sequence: CASSLPGNRNIQYF. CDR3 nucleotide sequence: TGTGCCAGCAGCTTACCGGGGAACAGAAACATTCAGTACTTC. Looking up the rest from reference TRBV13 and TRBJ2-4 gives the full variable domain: AAGVIQSPRHLIKEKRETATLKCYPIPRHDTVYWYQQGPGQDPQFLISFYEKMQSDKGSIPDRFSAQQFSDYHSELNMSSLELGDSALYFCASSLPGNRNIQYFGAGTRLSVL.

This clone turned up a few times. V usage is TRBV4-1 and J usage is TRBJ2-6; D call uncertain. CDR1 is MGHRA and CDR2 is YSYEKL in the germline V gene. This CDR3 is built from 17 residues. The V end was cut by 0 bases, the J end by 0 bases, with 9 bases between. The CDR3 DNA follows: TGCGCCAGCAGCCAAGACAGAGTTTACTCTGGGGCCAACGTCCTGACTTTC. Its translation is CASSQDRVYSGANVLTF.

The CDR3: CASSLLLRRGTDTQYF. As DNA, the CDR3 is TGCGCCAGCAGCTTGCTGTTGCGGCGTGGCACAGATACGCAGTATTTT. The J gene is TRBJ2-3, the V gene TRBV5-1; D gene unclear. The CDR3 length is 16 residues. Trimming pared 1 base from V and 1 base from J, leaving 13 bases between. Germline V lookup: CDR1 SGHRS, CDR2 YFSETQ.

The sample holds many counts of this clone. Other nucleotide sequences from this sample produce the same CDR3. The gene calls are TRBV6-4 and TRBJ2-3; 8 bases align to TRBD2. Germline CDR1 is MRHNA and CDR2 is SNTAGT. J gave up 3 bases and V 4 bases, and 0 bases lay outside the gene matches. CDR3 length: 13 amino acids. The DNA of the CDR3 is TGTGCCAGCAGTGCTAGCGGGACAGATACGCAGTATTTT. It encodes CASSASGTDTQYF.

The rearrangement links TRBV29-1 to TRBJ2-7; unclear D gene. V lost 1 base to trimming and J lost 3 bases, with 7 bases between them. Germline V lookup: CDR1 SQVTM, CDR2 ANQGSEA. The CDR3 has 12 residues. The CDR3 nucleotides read TGCAGCGTTGAAGGACCCCGCTACGAGCAGTACTTC. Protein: CSVEGPRYEQYF.

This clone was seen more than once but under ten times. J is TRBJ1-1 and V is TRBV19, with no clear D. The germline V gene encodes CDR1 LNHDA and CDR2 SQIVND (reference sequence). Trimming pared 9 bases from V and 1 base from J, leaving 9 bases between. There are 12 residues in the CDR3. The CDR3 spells CASFQGNTEAFF. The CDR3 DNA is TGTGCCAGCTTTCAAGGGAACACTGAAGCTTTCTTT.

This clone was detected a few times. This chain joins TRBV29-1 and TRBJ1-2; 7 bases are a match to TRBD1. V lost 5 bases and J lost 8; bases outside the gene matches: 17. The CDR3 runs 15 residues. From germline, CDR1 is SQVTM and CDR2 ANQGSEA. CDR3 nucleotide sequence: TGCAGCGTTCCTACACGAGACAGGGAGGCCGGCGGCTACACCTTC. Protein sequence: CSVPTRDREAGGYTF.

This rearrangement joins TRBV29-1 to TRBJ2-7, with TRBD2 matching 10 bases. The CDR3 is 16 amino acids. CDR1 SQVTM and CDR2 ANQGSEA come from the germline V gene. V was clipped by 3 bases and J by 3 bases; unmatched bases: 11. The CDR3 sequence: CSVEGPRSGRVYEQYF. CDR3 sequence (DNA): TGCAGCGTTGAGGGACCTCGGAGCGGGAGGGTCTACGAGCAGTACTTC.

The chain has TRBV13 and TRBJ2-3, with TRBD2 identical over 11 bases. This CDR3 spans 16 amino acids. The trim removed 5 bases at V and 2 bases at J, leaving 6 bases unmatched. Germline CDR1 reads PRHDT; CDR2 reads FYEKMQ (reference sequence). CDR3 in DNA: TGTGCCAGCAGCCCACAGACTAGCGGGAACACAGATACGCAGTATTTT. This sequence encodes CASSPQTSGNTDTQYF.

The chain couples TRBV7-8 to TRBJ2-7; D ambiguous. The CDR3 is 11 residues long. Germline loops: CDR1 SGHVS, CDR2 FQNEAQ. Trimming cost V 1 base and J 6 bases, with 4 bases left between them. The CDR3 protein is CASSLVFEQYF. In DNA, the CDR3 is TGTGCCAGCAGCTTAGTGTTCGAGCAGTACTTC.

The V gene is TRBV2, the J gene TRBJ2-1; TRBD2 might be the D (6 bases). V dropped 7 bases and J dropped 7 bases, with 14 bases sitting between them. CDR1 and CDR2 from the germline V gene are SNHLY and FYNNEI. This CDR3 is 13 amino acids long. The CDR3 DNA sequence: TGTGCCAGCATTGGGACTGGAGAAAATGAGCAGTTCTTC. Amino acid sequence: CASIGTGENEQFF. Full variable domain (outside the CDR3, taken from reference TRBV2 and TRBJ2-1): EPEVTQTPSHQVTQMGQEVILRCVPISNHLYFYWYRQILGQKVEFLVSFYNNEISEKSEIFDDQFSVERPDGSNFTLKIRSTKLEDSAMYFCASIGTGENEQFFGPGTRLTVL.

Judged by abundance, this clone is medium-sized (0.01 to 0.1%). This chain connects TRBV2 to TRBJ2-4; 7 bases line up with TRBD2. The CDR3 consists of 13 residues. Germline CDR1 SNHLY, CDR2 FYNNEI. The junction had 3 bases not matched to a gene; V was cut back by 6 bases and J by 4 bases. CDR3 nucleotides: TGTGCCAGCAGGGCGGGAGAAAAAAACATTCAGTACTTC. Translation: CASRAGEKNIQYF.

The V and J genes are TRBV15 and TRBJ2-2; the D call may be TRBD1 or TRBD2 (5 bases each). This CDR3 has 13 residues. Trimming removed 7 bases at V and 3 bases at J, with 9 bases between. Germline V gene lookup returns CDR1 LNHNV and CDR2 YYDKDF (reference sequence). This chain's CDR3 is CATTLGDTGELFF. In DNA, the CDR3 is TGTGCCACCACCCTGGGGGACACCGGGGAGCTGTTTTTT. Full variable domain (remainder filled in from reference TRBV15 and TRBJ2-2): DAMVIQNPRYQVTQFGKPVTLSCSQTLNHNVMYWYQQKSSQAPKLLFHYYDKDFNNEADTPDNFQSRRPNTSFCFLDIRSPGLGDTAMYLCATTLGDTGELFFGEGSRLTVL.

The CDR3 DNA follows: TGTGCCAGTACTTATCGGGCAAACACTGAAGCTTTCTTT. It translates to CASTYRANTEAFF. V is TRBV19 and J is TRBJ1-1; D is unresolved. Germline loops: CDR1 LNHDA, CDR2 SQIVND (reference sequence). The ends were cut back, 7 bases at V and 2 bases at J, with 11 bases in the middle. The CDR3 totals 13 residues. The variable domain in full, completed from reference TRBV19 and TRBJ1-1, reads DGGITQSPKYLFRKEGQNVTLSCEQNLNHDAMYWYRQDPGQGLRLIYYSQIVNDFQKGDIAEGYSVSREKKESFPLTVTSAQKNPTAFYLCASTYRANTEAFFGQGTRLTVV.

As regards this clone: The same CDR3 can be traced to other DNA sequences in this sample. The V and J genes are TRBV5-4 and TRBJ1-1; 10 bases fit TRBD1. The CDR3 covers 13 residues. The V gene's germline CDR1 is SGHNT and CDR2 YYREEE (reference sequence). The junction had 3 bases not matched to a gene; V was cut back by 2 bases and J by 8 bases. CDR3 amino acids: CASSLPGQGEAFF. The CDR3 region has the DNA TGTGCCAGCAGCTTACCGGGACAGGGGGAAGCTTTCTTT.

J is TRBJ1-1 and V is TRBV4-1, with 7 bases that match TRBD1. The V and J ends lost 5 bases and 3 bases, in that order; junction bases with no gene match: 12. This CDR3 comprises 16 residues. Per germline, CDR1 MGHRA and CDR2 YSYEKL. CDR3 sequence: CASSDTGARLYTEAFF. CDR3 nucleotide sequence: TGCGCCAGCAGCGATACAGGGGCGCGTTTGTACACTGAAGCTTTCTTT.

CDR3 sequence reads: CASSAGTNYNEQFF. Written as DNA, the CDR3 is TGTGCCAGCAGCGCCGGGACGAACTACAATGAGCAGTTCTTC. The rearrangement uses TRBV6-5 and TRBJ2-1, with D perhaps assigned TRBD1 or TRBD2 (5 bases each). The CDR3 sequence is 14 residues long. V dropped 6 bases and J dropped 3 bases, with 12 bases sitting between them. Germline loops: CDR1 MNHEY, CDR2 SVGAGI.

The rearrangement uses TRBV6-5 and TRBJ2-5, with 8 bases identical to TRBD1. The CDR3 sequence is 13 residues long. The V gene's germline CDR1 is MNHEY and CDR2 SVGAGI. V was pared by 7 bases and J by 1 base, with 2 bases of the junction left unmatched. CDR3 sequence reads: CASKGTGQETQYF. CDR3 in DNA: TGTGCCAGCAAAGGGACAGGCCAAGAGACCCAGTACTTC.

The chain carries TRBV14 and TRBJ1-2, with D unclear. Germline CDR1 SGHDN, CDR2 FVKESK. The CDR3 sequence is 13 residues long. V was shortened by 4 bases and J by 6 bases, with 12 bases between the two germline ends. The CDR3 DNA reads TGTGCCAGCAGCCTTTGGATGACGGATGGCTACACCTTC. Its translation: CASSLWMTDGYTF.

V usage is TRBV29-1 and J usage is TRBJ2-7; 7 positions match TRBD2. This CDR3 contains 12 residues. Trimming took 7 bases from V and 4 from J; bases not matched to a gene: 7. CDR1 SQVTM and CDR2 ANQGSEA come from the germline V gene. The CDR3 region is CSALLGGYEQYF. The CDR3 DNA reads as TGCAGCGCCCTCCTCGGGGGGTACGAGCAGTACTTC.

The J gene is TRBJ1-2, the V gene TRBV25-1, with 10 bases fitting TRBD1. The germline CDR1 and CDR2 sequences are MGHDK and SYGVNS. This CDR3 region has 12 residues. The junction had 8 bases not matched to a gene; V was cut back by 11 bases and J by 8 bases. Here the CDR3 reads CACGTGDSGYTF. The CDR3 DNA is TGTGCCTGCGGGACAGGGGATAGCGGCTACACCTTC.

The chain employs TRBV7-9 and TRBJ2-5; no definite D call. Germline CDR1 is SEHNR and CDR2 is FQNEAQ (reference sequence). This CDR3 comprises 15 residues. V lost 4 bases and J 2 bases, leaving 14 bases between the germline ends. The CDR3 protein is CASSSEVWGQETQYF. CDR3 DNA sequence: TGTGCCAGCAGCTCTGAGGTCTGGGGACAAGAGACCCAGTACTTC. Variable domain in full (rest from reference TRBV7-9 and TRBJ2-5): DTGVSQNPRHKITKRGQNVTFRCDPISEHNRLYWYRQTLGQGPEFLTYFQNEAQLEKSRLLSDRFSAERPKGSFSTLEIQRTEQGDSAMYLCASSSEVWGQETQYFGPGTRLLVL.